What follows describes a single T cell receptor beta chain. In the authors' workflow: Amplifying reference gene primers gave estimates of nucleated cell counts. The data were produced by immunoSEQ multiplex PCR, yet TCRdb's version contains in-frame clones alone and is incomplete. V and J calls and clone size are as listed in that table; D and trimming were resolved from the DNA. The table records nearly 100,000 clones, 70% to 90% of them present only once. The data are from a study of blood T cell repertoires in COVID-19. Germline-derived CDR1 and CDR2 are MDHEN and SYDVKM. The V end lost 2 bases, the J end lost 0 bases, and 16 bases lay between the germline ends. The CDR3 contains 17 residues.

Sequencing was carried out using peripheral blood. This clonotype originated in an elderly man with acute or convalescent COVID-19. V gene TRBV28 combines with J gene TRBJ1-2; weak D call: TRBD1 (5 bases). The CDR3 region has the DNA TGTGCCAGCAGTTTAGGGCAGGGAAGTCTAACTAACTATGGCTACACCTTC. Protein: CASSLGQGSLTNYGYTF.